Reported below is one T cell receptor (beta chain). Its specificity is not known. Trimming cost V 0 bases and J 0 bases, with 11 bases left between them. Per the germline V gene, CDR1 is GTSNPN and CDR2 is SVGIG (reference sequence). There are 15 residues in the CDR3. The primer mix had 60 Vbeta and 13 Jbeta primers. Generated by immunoSEQ multiplex PCR, the TCRdb table keeps only in-frame clones and is missing some. This table holds about 140,000 clones, 82% found once. The data were taken from a study of cytomegalovirus exposure and HLA in healthy donors. Overall study findings and caveats: In a later analysis, HLA-C alleles had the fewest associated TCRs, DRB1 alleles the most.

Material for sequencing was PBMCs. The chain employs TRBV30 and TRBJ1-2, with TRBD1 as a possible D gene (5 bases). The clonotype comes from a woman aged 50 to 65 in good health and CMV-seropositive. In DNA form, the CDR3 reads TGTGCCTGGAGTGTACTGGGACTGGCTAACTATGGCTACACCTTC. It specifies CAWSVLGLANYGYTF.